This T cell receptor beta chain is drawn from a study of shared clonotypes between healthy human individuals. Across the whole study: Donors were two women and a few men aged 18 to 49.

Some clones are missing from TCRdb's copy, which holds only in-frame ones; the method was immunoSEQ multiplex PCR. Of some 2 million clones in the sample, 85% to 95% were seen once. Study observations and caveats: Blood was the sole source, and tissue repertoires probably differ. Estimated richness values were generally larger in naive subsets than in memory subsets.

This CDR3 contains 13 residues. V lost 7 bases and J 4 bases, leaving 14 bases between the germline ends. Per the germline V gene, CDR1 is SQVTM and CDR2 is ANQGSEA. Note on this clone: Antigen specificity is unknown.

The specimen sequenced was naive CD4+ T cells sorted from blood. Subset given: CD45RA+ positively selected. The rearrangement uses TRBV29-1 and TRBJ1-3; possibly TRBD1 for D (6 bases). The TCR originated in a man between 18 and 35 years old in good health. The CDR3 sequence: CSAHTGYGNTIYF. CDR3 nucleotide sequence: TGCAGCGCGCATACAGGGTACGGAAACACCATATATTTT.